The T cell receptor beta chain under discussion was sequenced for a study of regulatory T cells in long-lasting Graves disease. General observations from the study: Investigators studied peripheral blood only, not thyroid tissue. Preferential use of TRBV28, TRBJ1-2 and TRBJ2-5 was seen in persistent disease.

V was shortened by 0 bases and J by 0 bases, with 12 bases between the two germline ends. Germline V gene data show CDR1 as SGHRS and CDR2 as YFSETQ. This CDR3 region has 16 residues. Arm-PCR of CDR3 regions with iRepertoire HTBI primers generated TCR beta libraries. TCRdb re-called the multiplex PCR reads with MiXCR, one entry per CDR3 protein. This table has about 620,000 distinct CDR3 sequences, roughly 15% appearing once. Time point defined: newly diagnosed GD, antithyroid drugs for less than 3 months. RNA from PBMCs was the source of the TCR library. This clonotype occurred a few times. Its antigen is not known. The same sample was also used in a study of T cells in Graves' hyperthyroidism and ophthalmopathy.

The sequencing here drew on peripheral blood mononuclear cells (PBMCs), taken at new diagnosis, from a patient treated with antithyroid drugs. The V call is TRBV5-1, the J call TRBJ1-1; maybe TRBD1 (5 bases). The sequence came from a woman aged 25 to 39 with Graves disease. The CDR3 nucleotides are TGCGCCAGCAGCTTGGAGGTAGGGGTATTGAACACTGAAGCTTTCTTT. Translating it yields CASSLEVGVLNTEAFF. Complete variable domain (other parts from reference TRBV5-1 and TRBJ1-1): KAGVTQTPRYLIKTRGQQVTLSCSPISGHRSVSWYQQTPGQGLQFLFEYFSETQRNKGNFPGRFSGRQFSNSRSEMNVSTLELGDSALYLCASSLEVGVLNTEAFFGQGTRLTVV.